The text below deals with one T cell receptor (beta chain). Clinical histories supplied by participants themselves formed the basis of cohort assignment. Recovered Cohort 3 donors showed two negative PCRs, clearance, or symptom resolution. The data belong to a study of blood T cell repertoires in COVID-19. Study in general: Sources were T cells, B-cell-depleted T cells, or PBMCs; the material itself was cDNA or gDNA.

Produced via immunoSEQ multiplex PCR; TCRdb's table is partial and in-frame only. The sample shows 350,000 to 450,000 clones, 75% to 90% of them seen only once. The sample was PBMCs or T cells enriched from blood (not recorded which). The receptor was isolated from a man aged 25 to 40 who had recovered from COVID-19.

CDR3: CASRLTTPQGAHEQYF. In DNA, the CDR3 is TGTGCCAGCAGACTCACGACCCCACAGGGTGCCCACGAGCAGTACTTC. The rearrangement uses TRBV28 and TRBJ2-7, with D tentatively TRBD1 (6 bases). The CDR3 consists of 16 residues. CDR1 MDHEN and CDR2 SYDVKM come from the germline V gene. V lost 6 bases, J lost 5 bases, and 23 bases lay in between.